This entry describes one T cell receptor (beta chain). Time point here: patch test 2, 6 weeks after DPC sensitization. This sample's treatment: therapeutic diphenylcyclopropenone sensitization with weekly scalp DPC. The sample originates from a study of human T cells and chemical hapten exposure. CDR3 length: 14 residues. Germline-derived CDR1 and CDR2 are MNHNS and SASEGT. With V trimmed by 5 bases and J by 10 bases, 7 bases remained unmatched. Each CDR3 protein is one row after TCRdb ran MiXCR on the RACE reads. The table lists about 73,000 distinct CDR3 sequences, roughly 8.5% of them singletons. The genes are TRBV6-1 and TRBJ1-4; 10 bases align to TRBD1. This sequence was found in a woman between 45 and 60 years old with alopecia areata. Some clones in this sample may be carry-over from other donors' samples. The sequences come from whole blood, collected in connection with sensitization to the hapten diphenylcyclopropenone (DPC). The CDR3 is CASSSDRGLAKLFF. CDR3 DNA sequence: TGTGCCAGCAGTAGTGACAGGGGGCTCGCAAAACTGTTTTTT.